The T cell receptor beta chain described here comes from a study of T cells after yellow fever vaccination. Study-level findings and limits: Though weaker, the secondary response peaked faster, on day 5 versus 15.

On this clonotype: Its antigen is unknown.

The authors made TCR cDNA by 5'RACE template switching, adding a universal primer site and UMIs. TCRdb processed the 5' RACE reads anew with MiXCR; each CDR3 protein has one entry. This repertoire shows 500,000 to 650,000 distinct CDR3 sequences, about a sixth found once; its top ten account for around 15%. Trimming removed 2 bases from V and 3 bases from J, with 8 bases in between. This CDR3 has 14 residues. This sequence originates from a man in his late teens or twenties who received the YFV17D yellow fever vaccine. The rearrangement uses TRBV12-3 or TRBV12-4 and TRBJ1-3; possibly TRBD1 for D (5 bases). The source material was PBMCs, sampled less than 6 days after the first yellow fever vaccination. CDR3 sequence reads: CASSLQGGGNTIYF. The CDR3 DNA reads as TGTGCCAGCAGTTTACAGGGCGGTGGAAACACCATATATTTT.